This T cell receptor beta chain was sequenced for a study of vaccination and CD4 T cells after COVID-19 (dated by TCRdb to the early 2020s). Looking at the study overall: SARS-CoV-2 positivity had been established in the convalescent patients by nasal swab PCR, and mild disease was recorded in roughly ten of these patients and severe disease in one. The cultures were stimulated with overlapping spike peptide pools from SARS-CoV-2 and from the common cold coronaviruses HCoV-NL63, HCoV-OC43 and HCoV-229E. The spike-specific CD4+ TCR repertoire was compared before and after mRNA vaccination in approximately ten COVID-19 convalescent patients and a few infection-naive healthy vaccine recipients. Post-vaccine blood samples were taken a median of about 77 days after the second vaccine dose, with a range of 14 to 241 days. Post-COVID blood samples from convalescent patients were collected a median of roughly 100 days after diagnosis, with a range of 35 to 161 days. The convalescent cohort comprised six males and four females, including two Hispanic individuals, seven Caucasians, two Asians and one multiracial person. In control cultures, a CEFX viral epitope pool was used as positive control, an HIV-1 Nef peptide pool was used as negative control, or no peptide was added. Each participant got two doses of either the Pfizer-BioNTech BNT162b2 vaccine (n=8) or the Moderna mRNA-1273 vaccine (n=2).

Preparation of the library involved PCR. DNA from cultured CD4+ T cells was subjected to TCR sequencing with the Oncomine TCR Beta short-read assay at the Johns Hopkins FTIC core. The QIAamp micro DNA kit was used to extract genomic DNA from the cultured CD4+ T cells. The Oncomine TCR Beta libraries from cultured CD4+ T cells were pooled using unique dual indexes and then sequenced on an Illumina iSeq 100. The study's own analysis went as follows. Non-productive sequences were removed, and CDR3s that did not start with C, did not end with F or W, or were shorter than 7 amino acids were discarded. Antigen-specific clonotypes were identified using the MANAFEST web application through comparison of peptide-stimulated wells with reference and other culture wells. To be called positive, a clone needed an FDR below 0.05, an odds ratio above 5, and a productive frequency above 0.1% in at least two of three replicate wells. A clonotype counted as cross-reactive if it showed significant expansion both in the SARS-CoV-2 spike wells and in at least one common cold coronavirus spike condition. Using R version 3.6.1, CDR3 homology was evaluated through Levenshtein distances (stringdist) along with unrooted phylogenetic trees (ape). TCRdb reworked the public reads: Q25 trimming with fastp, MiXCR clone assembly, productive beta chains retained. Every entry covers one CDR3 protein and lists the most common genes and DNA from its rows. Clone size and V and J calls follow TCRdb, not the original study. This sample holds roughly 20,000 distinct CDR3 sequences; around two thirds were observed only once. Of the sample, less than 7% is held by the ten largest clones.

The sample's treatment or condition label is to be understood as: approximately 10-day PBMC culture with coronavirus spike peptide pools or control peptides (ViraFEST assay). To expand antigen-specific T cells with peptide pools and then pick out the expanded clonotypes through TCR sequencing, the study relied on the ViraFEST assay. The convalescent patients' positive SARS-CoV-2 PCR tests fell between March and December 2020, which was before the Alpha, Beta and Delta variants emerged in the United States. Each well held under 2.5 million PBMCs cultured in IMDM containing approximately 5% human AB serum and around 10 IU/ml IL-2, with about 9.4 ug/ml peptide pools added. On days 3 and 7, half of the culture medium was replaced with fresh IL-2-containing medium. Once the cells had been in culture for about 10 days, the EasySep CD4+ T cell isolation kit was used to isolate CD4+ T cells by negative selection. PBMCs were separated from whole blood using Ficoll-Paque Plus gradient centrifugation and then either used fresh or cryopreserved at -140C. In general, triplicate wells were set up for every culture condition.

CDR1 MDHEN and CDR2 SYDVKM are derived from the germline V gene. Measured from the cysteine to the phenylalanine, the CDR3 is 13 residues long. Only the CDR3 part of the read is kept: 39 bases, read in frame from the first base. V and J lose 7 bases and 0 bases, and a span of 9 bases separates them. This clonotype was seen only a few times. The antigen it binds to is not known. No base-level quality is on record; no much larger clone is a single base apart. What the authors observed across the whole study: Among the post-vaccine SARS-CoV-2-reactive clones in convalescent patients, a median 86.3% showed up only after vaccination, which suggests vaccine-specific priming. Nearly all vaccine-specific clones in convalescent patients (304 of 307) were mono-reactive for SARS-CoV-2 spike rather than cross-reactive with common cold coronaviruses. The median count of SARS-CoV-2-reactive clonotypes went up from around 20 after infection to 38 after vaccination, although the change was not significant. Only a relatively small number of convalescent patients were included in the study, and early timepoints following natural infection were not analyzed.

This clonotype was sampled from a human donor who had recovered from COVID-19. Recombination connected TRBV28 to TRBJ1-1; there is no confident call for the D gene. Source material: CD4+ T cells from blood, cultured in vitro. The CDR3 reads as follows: CASKTGVNTEAFF. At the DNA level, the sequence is TGTGCCAGCAAAACCGGGGTGAACACTGAAGCTTTCTTT. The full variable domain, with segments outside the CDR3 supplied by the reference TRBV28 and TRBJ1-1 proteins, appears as DVKVTQSSRYLVKRTGEKVFLECVQDMDHENMFWYRQDPGLGLRLIYFSYDVKMKEKGDIPEGYSVSREKKERFSLILESASTNQTSMYLCASKTGVNTEAFFGQGTRLTVV.